Listed here are 10 T cell receptor beta chains from one sample, sequenced in a study of T cells in Graves' hyperthyroidism and ophthalmopathy (dated by TCRdb to between 2018 and 2021). The library came from multiplex PCR. The reads were generated on an Illumina HiSeq 2000. TCR beta CDR3 regions were amplified from RNA transcripts. The TCR CDR3 was subjected to a first round of RT-PCR using the HTBI primer set and the Qiagen OneStep RT-PCR kit. In TCRdb, the public reads were trimmed at Q25 with fastp and aligned with MiXCR, with productive beta chains retained. Rows are unified per CDR3 protein, each entry keeping the most common DNA and genes. This sample has 750,000 to 900,000 distinct CDR3 sequences in its table, and roughly 40% of those were observed once. Jointly, the top ten make up approximately 8.7% of the sample. Sequencing input: blood. These receptor sequences come from a man between 18 and 29 years old with Graves' hyperthyroidism.

Comment on this clonotype: A much larger clone is a single base away; this may be a read error. The V call is TRBV19, the J call TRBJ1-6; D remains ambiguous. This CDR3 region has 12 residues. Trimming cost V 9 bases and J 8 bases, with 11 bases left between them. The germline CDR1 and CDR2 sequences are LNHDA and SQIVND (reference sequence). DNA for the CDR3: TGTGCCAGAAAAGGGCCCGATTCACCCCTCCACTTT. Residues: CARKGPDSPLHF.

This clonotype was recorded only once. A much larger clone differs by one base, so this may be a read error. The V and J genes are TRBV2 and TRBJ1-2; tentatively, D is TRBD1 (5 bases). CDR1 and CDR2 from the germline V gene are SNHLY and FYNNEI. V was cut by 8 bases and J by 2 bases, with 15 bases left in between. CDR3 length: 14 amino acids. As DNA, the CDR3 is TGTGCCAGCCCACCGGGACGGGGGAACTATGGCTACACCTTC. It is translated as CASPPGRGNYGYTF.

J is TRBJ1-1 and V is TRBV29-1; TRBD1 matches 7 bases. The CDR3 extends over 12 amino acids. Germline V gene lookup returns CDR1 SQVTM and CDR2 ANQGSEA. CDR3 sequence (DNA): TGCACCGAGGGGGCGAGGGGGACTGAAGCTTTCTTT. Translating it yields CTEGARGTEAFF.

This clonotype was observed a handful of times. J is TRBJ1-3 and V is TRBV2, with D hard to call. Germline loops: CDR1 SNHLY, CDR2 FYNNEI. The V and J ends lost 6 bases and 0 bases respectively, with 6 bases between them. The CDR3 consists of 13 residues. The CDR3, as DNA: TGTGCCAGCAGGTGGGACTCTGGAAACACCATATATTTT. Protein product: CASRWDSGNTIYF.

This clonotype was seen at least ten times. This sequence joins TRBV29-1 and TRBJ1-1; 9 bases match TRBD1. Germline CDR1 is SQVTM and CDR2 is ANQGSEA. The CDR3 has 14 residues. Trimming took 3 bases from V and 3 from J; bases not matched to a gene: 5. CDR3 coding DNA: TGCAGCGTTGATGATGGGACAGGGCACACTGAAGCTTTCTTT. Amino acid sequence: CSVDDGTGHTEAFF.

The chain has TRBV10-2 and TRBJ1-1, with TRBD1 matching 8 bases. This CDR3 is built from 11 residues. Looked up from germline, CDR1 is WSHSY and CDR2 is SAAADI. V lost 11 bases to trimming and J lost 7 bases; unmatched junction nucleotides: 6. The CDR3 is CAPRTGSEAFF. CDR3 coding DNA: TGCGCCCCTCGGACAGGGAGTGAAGCTTTCTTT.

This clonotype was counted many times. The genes are TRBV15 and TRBJ2-7; no definite D call. Trimming stripped 1 base from V and 6 bases from J, with 7 bases between. The germline CDR1 and CDR2 sequences are LNHNV and YYDKDF (reference sequence). The CDR3 consists of 12 residues. The CDR3 here is CATSRAEGEQYF. DNA of the CDR3: TGTGCCACCAGCAGAGCCGAAGGCGAGCAGTACTTC.

The chain's CDR3 is CASSLVGLAANYEQYF. In DNA form, the CDR3 reads TGTGCCAGCAGCTTAGTGGGACTAGCGGCTAACTACGAGCAGTACTTC. The chain has TRBV7-8 and TRBJ2-7; 11 bases fit TRBD2. This CDR3 region has 16 residues. V dropped 1 base and J dropped 3; count of bases not matched to a gene: 5. Germline V gene sequence: CDR1 SGHVS, CDR2 FQNEAQ. The whole variable domain, remainder taken from reference TRBV7-8 and TRBJ2-7, is GAGVSQSPRYKVAKRGQDVALRCDPISGHVSLFWYQQALGQGPEFLTYFQNEAQLDKSGLPSDRFFAERPEGSVSTLKIQRTQQEDSAVYLCASSLVGLAANYEQYFGPGTRLTVT.

This clonotype was observed at least ten times. J is TRBJ1-6 and V is TRBV7-9; the D gene is possibly TRBD1 (5 bases). The V end was cut by 7 bases, the J end by 9 bases, with 19 bases between. The V gene's germline CDR1 is SEHNR and CDR2 FQNEAQ (reference sequence). The CDR3 is made up of 15 amino acids. This CDR3 is CASIHQGDSVSPLHF. CDR3 in DNA: TGTGCCAGCATCCACCAGGGAGATAGCGTTTCACCCCTCCACTTT.

Of note for this clonotype: A read error may be the cause here, since a much bigger clone is one base away. V usage is TRBV14 and J usage is TRBJ1-4; D remains unclear. The V gene lost 4 bases and the J gene lost 3 bases, with 3 bases spanning the gap. This CDR3 spans 12 amino acids. The germline V gene has CDR1 SGHDN and CDR2 FVKESK. The CDR3 is CASSRANEKLFF. The CDR3 DNA follows: TGTGCCAGCAGCCGGGCTAATGAAAAACTGTTTTTT.